Listed below are T cell receptor beta chains from one sample, sequenced in a study of identifying expanded T cells in peripheral blood. Here immunoSEQ multiplex PCR was the method, and the copy in TCRdb shows in-frame clones only, minus some. The table lists approximately 100,000 clones, roughly 85% of them singletons. The sample taken for sequencing was blood. The receptors were gathered from a person aged 18 to 70 in good health. Both conserved end residues are part of each CDR3. The D gene is left open where the match is weak. The size entry is marked missing in some rows and otherwise reads once, few, many or a size class.

d_call	j_call	clone_size	cdr3_length	v_call	cdr3_nt	cdr3_aa
.	TRBJ1-3	.	14	TRBV6-1	TGTGCCAGCAGTGAAGCGAGTTGGGGAAACACCATATATTTT	CASSEASWGNTIYF
.	TRBJ2-3	.	13	TRBV7-8	TGTGCCAGCAGCCTCTATAGCGGAGATACGCAGTATTTT	CASSLYSGDTQYF
.	TRBJ2-5	.	11	TRBV5-1	TGCGCCAGCAGCTTACAAGAGACCCAGTACTTC	CASSLQETQYF
.	TRBJ2-1	.	15	TRBV6-5	TGTGCCAGCCGACGCAGGGGCCGCTCCTACAATGAGCAGTTCTTC	CASRRRGRSYNEQFF
.	TRBJ1-1	.	13	TRBV15	TGTGCCACCAGAGAGGGGGTTTACACTGAAGCTTTCTTT	CATREGVYTEAFF
.	TRBJ1-2	many	13	TRBV30	TGTGCCTGGAGTGTACCTACCCGCTATGGCTACACCTTC	CAWSVPTRYGYTF
TRBD1	TRBJ1-2	.	12	TRBV2	TGTGCCAGCTCCGGGACAGACGATGGCTACACCTTC	CASSGTDDGYTF
TRBD2	TRBJ2-3	.	15	TRBV13	TGTGCCAGCAGCTTAAGCGGGGGAGCCACAGATACGCAGTATTTT	CASSLSGGATDTQYF
.	TRBJ2-7	.	15	TRBV4-3	TGCGCCAGCAGCCCGGCCCGGACGGGCTCCTACGAGCAGTACTTC	CASSPARTGSYEQYF
.	TRBJ2-3	.	13	TRBV29-1	TGCAGCGTTGATCGGGGCCTGGGGGATACGCAGTATTTT	CSVDRGLGDTQYF
.	TRBJ1-2	.	16	TRBV4-3	TGCGCCAGCAGCCAAGACCCCCCACCCATTAACTATGGCTACACCTTC	CASSQDPPPINYGYTF
.	TRBJ1-6	.	16	TRBV6-1	TGTGCCAGCAGTGAAACGGCCAGTCTCTATAATTCACCCCTCCACTTT	CASSETASLYNSPLHF
.	TRBJ1-5	.	15	TRBV18	TGTGCCAGCTCATCTTTGGAGGGTCCTAATCAGCCCCAGCATTTT	CASSSLEGPNQPQHF
.	TRBJ1-2	.	16	TRBV10-1	TGCGCCAGCGGCACCTTAAGGCCGGCGGCTAGCTATGGCTACACCTTC	CASGTLRPAASYGYTF
.	TRBJ2-3	.	14	TRBV7-8	TGTGCCAGCAGCGTGACAGTGAGCACAGATACGCAGTATTTT	CASSVTVSTDTQYF
.	TRBJ2-2	.	14	TRBV12-5	TGTGCTAGTGGTTTCATGGGGAGCACCGGGGAGCTGTTTTTT	CASGFMGSTGELFF
.	TRBJ1-1	.	13	TRBV14	TGTGCCAGCAGCCAAGTTTTGAACACTGAAGCTTTCTTT	CASSQVLNTEAFF